One TCR beta chain is described in this entry. This entry is derived from a study of blood T cell repertoires in COVID-19. Across the whole study: COVID-19 samples, acute and convalescent, were from the United States, Italy and Spain. Sources were T cells, B-cell-depleted T cells, or PBMCs; the material itself was cDNA or gDNA.

The CDR3 is 15 residues long. Germline lookup yields CDR1 SGHRS and CDR2 YFSETQ. After removal of 3 bases from V and 3 bases from J, the junction contained 6 bases not matched to a gene. Under the authors' procedure: How many nucleated cells were present was estimated from reference gene primer amplification. Here immunoSEQ multiplex PCR was the method, and the copy in TCRdb shows in-frame clones only, minus some. V, J and clone size derive from that table, while D and trimming were established from the DNA sequence. The profile shows 90,000 or so clones, 85% to 90% of them singletons. The chain links TRBV5-1 to TRBJ2-1; TRBD2 aligns across 7 bases. Sequencing was performed on peripheral blood. The receptor's source is a woman older than 75 with active COVID-19. The CDR3 here is CASSSSGTHYNEQFF. The DNA for the CDR3 is TGCGCCAGCAGCTCCAGCGGGACTCACTACAATGAGCAGTTCTTC.